This TCR beta chain was captured in a study of blood T cell repertoires in COVID-19 (TCRdb year 2020). Study-level background: Collaborator samples came from the United States, Italy and Spain and covered acute and convalescent phases of COVID-19. The samples were drawn from the first 160 participants of the ongoing ImmuneRACE study and from 1,254 subjects provided by 6 global collaborators. The repertoires were released in a freely available public database intended as a resource for research on the immune response to SARS-CoV-2. Sample metadata almost always included a de-identified subject ID, COVID-19 status, age in years and sex. HLA class I and class II types, where available, came from metadata supplied by the sample provider rather than from assay-based typing. Deeply sampled blood TCRbeta repertoires from subjects exposed to, actively infected with, or recovered from COVID-19 were included in the dataset. The prospective study material was composed of cDNA or gDNA derived from T cells, B-cell-depleted T cells, or PBMCs. The paper's findings and limits, for the study overall: The amount of clinical and demographic metadata varied by source and participant and was provided uncurated.

The immunoSEQ Assay, a bias-controlled multiplex PCR, was used to amplify TCRbeta CDR3 regions from genomic DNA. The authors' pipeline ran thus. Nucleated cell counts per sample were estimated from amplification of reference gene primers within the assay. To quantify the absolute abundance of each unique TCRbeta CDR3 rearrangement, sequence reads were collapsed and filtered. For each sample, productive Simpson clonality was calculated as the square root of Simpson's diversity index over productive rearrangements. Entries here come from immuneACCESS through TCRdb and include only in-frame sequences with V and J called. Some clones fail to appear in such tables; in the studies checked, an unresolved V gene covers under half of the shortfall, and the cause of the remainder is unknown. V and J calls and clone size are those listed in that table; D and trimming were worked out from the DNA. The sample contains roughly 110,000 clones, around 80% of them found a single time. Clones ranked in the top ten supply 13% to 15% of the sample.

Counted from cysteine to phenylalanine, this CDR3 has 11 amino acids. CDR3 DNA is the only sequence kept; it has 33 bases, read in frame from the first base. The germline V gene (reference sequence) gives CDR1 as DFQATT and CDR2 as SNEGSKA. Unmatched junction bases come to 5, with V trimmed by 6 bases and J by 7 bases. Each collaborating institution followed its own protocols to collect whole blood in K2EDTA tubes. Collaborator samples were shipped for TCRbeta analysis as frozen whole blood, isolated PBMCs, or DNA extracted from either sample type. A word on this clone: No cognate antigen has been identified for it. The record has no base qualities; no much larger clone is one base away.

The specimen sequenced was peripheral blood. This receptor chain uses TRBV20-1 and TRBJ2-7, with 8 bases in between that match TRBD1. The TCR comes from a woman aged 60-75 years with acute or convalescent COVID-19. This receptor carries the CDR3 CSARDRTEQYF. The nucleotides read TGCAGTGCCCGGGACAGGACGGAGCAGTACTTC.